The text below deals with one T cell receptor (beta chain). The sample originates from a study of blood T cell repertoires in COVID-19. Study details: T cells, B-cell-depleted T cells, or PBMCs provided the cDNA or gDNA that served as material.

Some clones are missing from TCRdb's copy, which holds only in-frame ones; the method was immunoSEQ multiplex PCR. The table records 100,000 to 150,000 clones, more than 75% of them present only once. V was cut by 8 bases and J by 5 bases, with 21 bases left in between. CDR1 is SNHLY, CDR2 FYNNEI, per germline. The CDR3 extends over 15 amino acids. V usage is TRBV2 and J usage is TRBJ2-5; D might be TRBD2 (7 bases). Source material: peripheral blood. This receptor was identified in a human donor in a cohort sampled during active COVID-19. The CDR3 sequence: CASALAWGGPETQYF. CDR3 coding DNA: TGTGCCAGCGCCTTAGCTTGGGGGGGGCCGGAGACCCAGTACTTC.